One and the same sample provided the 27 T cell receptor beta chains below, sequenced in a study of cytomegalovirus exposure and HLA in healthy donors. Use of 60 Vbeta and 13 Jbeta primers characterized the PCR. Repertoires were generated with immunoSEQ multiplex PCR, while TCRdb's copy carries only in-frame clones and drops some. The sample holds 95,000 to 150,000 clones, more than 60% seen once. Input material: PBMCs. These receptors were taken from a woman aged 60 to 75 in good health and CMV-seropositive.

V usage is TRBV7-9 and J usage is TRBJ2-7; the D gene is possibly TRBD2 (5 bases). CDR3 length: 13 residues. Per germline, CDR1 SEHNR and CDR2 FQNEAQ (reference sequence). V lost 6 bases and J 3 bases, leaving 12 bases between the germline ends. The CDR3 DNA reads as TGTGCCAGCAGGCACGGTGAGGGCTACGAGCAGTACTTC. It codes for CASRHGEGYEQYF.

This clone was picked up one time. The chain carries TRBV10-3 and TRBJ1-2; D not resolved. The V end lost 2 bases, the J end lost 3 bases, and 19 bases lay between the germline ends. Germline CDR1 ENHRY, CDR2 SYGVKD. The CDR3 sequence is 17 residues long. DNA of the CDR3: TGTGCCATCAGTGAGACGGCCTTGAACCGGCAGGACTATGGCTACACCTTC. As protein: CAISETALNRQDYGYTF.

This rearrangement joins TRBV7-3 to TRBJ2-5; TRBD2 aligns across 8 bases. Germline V gene sequence: CDR1 SGHTA, CDR2 FQGTGA. The CDR3 extends over 15 amino acids. V lost 2 bases to trimming and J lost 4 bases; unmatched junction nucleotides: 6. CDR3 DNA: TGTGCCAGCAGCTTAGGGGCGGGGGGACTAGAGACCCAGTACTTC. It specifies CASSLGAGGLETQYF.

CDR3: CASSLAVPQGYRYEQYF. CDR3 DNA: TGTGCCAGCAGCTTAGCGGTTCCCCAGGGATATCGGTACGAGCAGTACTTC. The genes are TRBV7-2 and TRBJ2-5, with D possibly TRBD1 on 5 matching bases. The DNA end is more similar to TRBJ2-7, so the J call may be wrong. The CDR3 is made up of 17 amino acids. Germline V gene sequence: CDR1 SGHTA, CDR2 FQGNSA.

The V and J genes are TRBV4-1 and TRBJ2-1; TRBD1 aligns across 8 bases. CDR3 length: 15 residues. V shed 0 bases and J 9 bases; nucleotides not matched to a gene: 7. Germline V gives CDR1 MGHRA, CDR2 YSYEKL. The CDR3 reads CASSQEGQGAGEQFF. The CDR3 nucleotides read TGCGCCAGCAGCCAAGAAGGGCAGGGGGCAGGTGAGCAGTTCTTC.

This chain joins TRBV9 and TRBJ1-2, with D tentatively TRBD1 (6 bases). CDR1 is SGDLS, CDR2 YYNGEE, per germline. The CDR3 covers 15 residues. Trimming stripped 4 bases from V and 2 bases from J, with 15 bases between. The CDR3 region has the DNA TGTGCCAGCAGCCCGACGACAGGAATCAACTATGGCTACACCTTC. It codes for CASSPTTGINYGYTF.

The rearrangement uses TRBV19 and TRBJ1-1; D ambiguous. This CDR3 spans 14 amino acids. CDR1 and CDR2 from the germline V gene are LNHDA and SQIVND (reference sequence). The ends were cut back, 5 bases at V and 1 base at J, with 11 bases in the middle. The CDR3, as DNA: TGTGCCAGTAGTGGGAGGGAGGCGAACACTGAAGCTTTCTTT. It codes for CASSGREANTEAFF.

This sequence joins TRBV4-3 and TRBJ2-1; 9 bases agree with TRBD1. The CDR3 loop spans 20 amino acids. From germline, CDR1 is LGHNA and CDR2 YSLEER. Germline trimming cut 0 bases from V and 4 bases from J; bases unmatched to any gene: 16. This chain's CDR3 is CASSQDMKPVGTGRYNEQFF. The CDR3 coding sequence is TGCGCCAGCAGCCAAGATATGAAACCCGTAGGGACAGGGAGGTACAATGAGCAGTTCTTC.

This rearrangement joins TRBV9 to TRBJ2-3, with D uncertain. The CDR3 sequence is 15 residues long. Germline V gives CDR1 SGDLS, CDR2 YYNGEE. Trimming stripped 4 bases from V and 0 bases from J, with 12 bases between. The CDR3 DNA reads TGTGCCAGCAGCTTCCGAAGCGTAAGCACAGATACGCAGTATTTT. Amino acid sequence: CASSFRSVSTDTQYF.

This rearrangement joins TRBV18 to TRBJ2-3; D is possibly TRBD2 (5 bases). Germline V gene data show CDR1 as KGHSH and CDR2 as LQKENI. V was clipped by 6 bases and J by 0 bases, with 16 bases between them. The CDR3 runs to 16 residues. The CDR3 DNA is TGTGCCAGCTCCCCCACCGGAGGAACTAGCACAGATACGCAGTATTTT. Encoded protein: CASSPTGGTSTDTQYF. Based on the CDR3 plus reference TRBV18 and TRBJ2-3, the full variable domain is NAGVMQNPRHLVRRRGQEARLRCSPMKGHSHVYWYRQLPEEGLKFMVYLQKENIIDESGMPKERFSAEFPKEGPSILRIQQVVRGDSAAYFCASSPTGGTSTDTQYFGPGTRLTVL.

The chain uses TRBV15 and TRBJ2-1; 13 bases agree with TRBD2. Per germline, CDR1 LNHNV and CDR2 YYDKDF (reference sequence). Losses at the gene ends were 2 bases for V and 8 bases for J; bases not matched to a gene: 6. CDR3 length: 16 amino acids. The CDR3 loop is CATSRPTSGGAYEQFF. In DNA, the CDR3 is TGTGCCACCAGCAGACCTACTAGCGGGGGGGCCTATGAGCAGTTCTTC.

The chain uses TRBV6-1 and TRBJ1-1; 9 bases line up with TRBD1. The CDR3 consists of 14 residues. Germline CDR1 MNHNS, CDR2 SASEGT. With 7 bases clipped from V and 6 bases from J, the junction kept 9 bases outside the gene matches. The CDR3 DNA sequence: TGTGCCAGCATATCCGGGACAGGGTTGGCTGAAGCTTTCTTT. This sequence encodes CASISGTGLAEAFF.

V is TRBV7-8 and J is TRBJ2-5, with D perhaps TRBD1 (5 bases). Germline V lookup: CDR1 SGHVS, CDR2 FQNEAQ. The CDR3 loop spans 16 amino acids. The V and J ends lost 0 bases and 5 bases respectively, with 16 bases between them. Written as DNA, the CDR3 is TGTGCCAGCAGCTTAGCGCTTGGGGCAGGGCGGGAGACCCAGTACTTC. Protein product: CASSLALGAGRETQYF.

V gene TRBV2 combines with J gene TRBJ2-7; TRBD1 matches 7 bases. With 7 bases clipped from V and 4 bases from J, the junction kept 10 bases outside the gene matches. Germline CDR1 reads SNHLY; CDR2 reads FYNNEI. The CDR3 is 14 residues long. The CDR3: CASTLQGNNYEQYF. The CDR3, as DNA: TGTGCCAGCACCCTACAGGGGAATAATTACGAGCAGTACTTC. The entire variable domain, with the rest obtained from reference TRBV2 and TRBJ2-7, is as follows: EPEVTQTPSHQVTQMGQEVILRCVPISNHLYFYWYRQILGQKVEFLVSFYNNEISEKSEIFDDQFSVERPDGSNFTLKIRSTKLEDSAMYFCASTLQGNNYEQYFGPGTRLTVT.

V usage is TRBV5-6 and J usage is TRBJ2-5, with a tentative D call TRBD1 (6 bases). This CDR3 has 15 amino acids. Germline CDR1 and CDR2: SGHDT and YYEEEE. V lost 4 bases to trimming and J lost 4 bases, with 17 bases between them. The CDR3 protein is CASSLTGTAGETQYF. The CDR3 coding sequence is TGTGCCAGCAGCCTAACAGGGACCGCTGGAGAGACCCAGTACTTC.

This clone was recorded only once. A junction boundary mismatches the germline segment, possibly from a read error. The gene calls are TRBV7-2 and TRBJ1-2; D call uncertain. This CDR3 comprises 15 residues. Germline V lookup: CDR1 SGHTA, CDR2 FQGNSA. The CDR3 coding sequence is TGTGCCAACAGCCCCGAGGGCTTAAGGAACTATGGCTACACCTTC. Protein product: CANSPEGLRNYGYTF.

The chain employs TRBV30 and TRBJ2-1, with 10 bases matching TRBD1. The V gene end was trimmed by 4 bases and the J gene end by 6 bases; junction bases not matched to a gene: 9. CDR3 size: 15 residues. Looked up from germline, CDR1 is GTSNPN and CDR2 is SVGIG (reference sequence). The CDR3 is CAWMGRDRGFNEQFF. The CDR3 DNA is TGTGCCTGGATGGGCCGGGACAGGGGATTCAATGAGCAGTTCTTC.

The chain combines TRBV7-2 with TRBJ2-7; 8 bases map to TRBD2. The CDR3 has 12 residues. J gave up 10 bases and V 0 bases, and 2 bases lay outside the gene matches. Germline V lookup: CDR1 SGHTA, CDR2 FQGNSA. The CDR3 reads CASSLAAGGQYF. The CDR3 DNA reads as TGTGCCAGCAGCTTAGCTGCGGGGGGACAGTACTTC.

V gene TRBV9 combines with J gene TRBJ2-1; 8 bases are shared with TRBD2. The CDR3 covers 14 residues. Per the germline V gene, CDR1 is SGDLS and CDR2 is YYNGEE. The V segment lost 3 bases and the J segment 9 bases; nucleotides outside the gene matches: 8. The CDR3 coding sequence is TGTGCCAGCAGCGCCGAGGGACTAGTGGGTGAGCAGTTCTTC. Protein product: CASSAEGLVGEQFF.

CDR3 loop: CASSPLQAANTGELFF. The CDR3 region has the DNA TGTGCCAGCAGCCCTCTTCAGGCAGCGAACACCGGGGAGCTGTTTTTT. The chain combines TRBV7-6 with TRBJ2-2; D gene ambiguous. There are 16 residues in the CDR3. CDR1 SGHVS and CDR2 FNYEAQ come from the germline V gene. The V end lost 5 bases, the J end lost 0 bases, and 13 bases lay between the germline ends.

Here the CDR3 reads CATSRDKGANSPLHF. CDR3 in DNA: TGTGCCACCAGCAGAGATAAGGGGGCTAATTCACCCCTCCACTTT. The chain has TRBV15 and TRBJ1-6; TRBD1 aligns across 7 bases. In germline, CDR1 is LNHNV, CDR2 YYDKDF (reference sequence). The CDR3 extends over 15 amino acids. V dropped 0 bases and J dropped 6; count of bases not matched to a gene: 2.

J is TRBJ1-5 and V is TRBV6-4, with 8 positions matching TRBD1. The CDR3 runs 15 residues. Germline values: CDR1 MRHNA, CDR2 SNTAGT. The J segment lost 0 bases and the V segment lost 6 bases, leaving 4 bases of the junction unmatched. This CDR3 is CASSETGDSNQPQHF. The CDR3 region has the DNA TGTGCCAGCAGCGAGACAGGGGATAGCAATCAGCCCCAGCATTTT.

The chain carries TRBV19 and TRBJ1-1; 7 bases map to TRBD1. CDR1 is LNHDA, CDR2 SQIVND, per germline (reference sequence). The CDR3 runs to 14 residues. Trimming removed 8 bases from V and 0 bases from J; junction bases left unmatched: 6. The CDR3 sequence: CASARDSMNTEAFF. As DNA, the CDR3 is TGTGCCAGTGCCCGGGACAGCATGAACACTGAAGCTTTCTTT.

The J gene is TRBJ2-1, the V gene TRBV6-6; 7 bases line up with TRBD1. The germline V gene encodes CDR1 MNHNY and CDR2 SVGAGI (reference sequence). The CDR3 has 15 amino acids. After removal of 7 bases from V and 0 bases from J, the junction contained 6 bases not matched to a gene. Here the CDR3 DNA reads TGTGCCAGCAACCCGACAGGGAGCTCCTACAATGAGCAGTTCTTC. Its protein is CASNPTGSSYNEQFF.

The V and J genes are TRBV2 and TRBJ2-3, with 8 bases fitting TRBD2. In germline, CDR1 is SNHLY, CDR2 FYNNEI. The CDR3 loop spans 13 amino acids. Unmatched junction bases numbered 3, after V lost 6 bases and J lost 4 bases. CDR3 amino acids: CASRQAGADTQYF. The CDR3 DNA sequence: TGTGCCAGCAGACAAGCGGGGGCAGATACGCAGTATTTT.

This clone occurred a few times. The gene calls are TRBV12-5 and TRBJ1-5; 8 nucleotides match TRBD1. Trimming at V came to 2 bases and at J to 5 bases, leaving 5 bases not matched to a gene. CDR3 length: 15 amino acids. Germline CDR1 is LGHNT and CDR2 is FRNRAP. The CDR3 bases are TGTGCTAGTGGTTTGTGGCAGGGGGCCTATCAGCCCCAGCATTTT. Its translation: CASGLWQGAYQPQHF. The full variable domain, with the rest looked up from reference TRBV12-5 and TRBJ1-5, is DARVTQTPRHKVTEMGQEVTMRCQPILGHNTVFWYRQTMMQGLELLAYFRNRAPLDDSGMPKDRFSAEMPDATLATLKIQPSEPRDSAVYFCASGLWQGAYQPQHFGDGTRLSIL.

V usage is TRBV18 and J usage is TRBJ1-3; tentative D call: TRBD1 (5 bases). The germline CDR1 and CDR2 sequences are KGHSH and LQKENI. The V end was cut by 3 bases, the J end by 0 bases, with 12 bases between. The CDR3 extends over 16 amino acids. In nucleotides, the CDR3 is TGTGCCAGCTCACCCTTCGACAGAAGCTCTGGAAACACCATATATTTT. Translating it yields CASSPFDRSSGNTIYF.